Listed below are T cell receptor beta chains from one sample, sequenced in a study of cytomegalovirus exposure and HLA in healthy donors. Produced via immunoSEQ multiplex PCR; TCRdb's table is partial and in-frame only. The sample includes about 200,000 clones, 65% to 80% of them seen just once. The specimen was PBMCs. The receptors derive from a man aged 40-49 years in good health and CMV-seronegative. Each CDR3 is given with its conserved first and last residue. Each record gives: V gene, J gene, D gene, clone size, CDR3 DNA, CDR3 protein. D genes are given only for firm matches. Clone size is shown for a subset of rows, as once, few, many or a class of expanded clone.

>TRBV27|TRBJ2-1|-|-
TGTGCCAGCAGTTTAGGGGCGACGAGGACCTACAATGAGCAGTTCTTC
CASSLGATRTYNEQFF
>TRBV19|TRBJ1-2|-|-
TGTGCCAGTAGTGAAACAGGGTTGAGGGGCTACACCTTC
CASSETGLRGYTF
>TRBV27|TRBJ1-6|TRBD1|-
TGTGCCAGCAGCACCCGGGACAGGGGCTCACCCCTCCACTTT
CASSTRDRGSPLHF
>TRBV6-5|TRBJ1-5|TRBD1|-
TGTGCCAGCAGAGCGGACAGGGTCCAGCCCCAGCATTTT
CASRADRVQPQHF
>TRBV9|TRBJ2-3|-|-
TGTGCCAGCAGCGTAGGGAGGGGATGGGGATCCAATACGCAGTATTTT
CASSVGRGWGSNTQYF
>TRBV21-1|TRBJ1-5|-|once
TGTGCCAGCAGCTTCTTAGCCACGACAGGGGCGAGTCAGCCCCAGCATTTT
CASSFLATTGASQPQHF
>TRBV5-1|TRBJ2-1|TRBD2|-
TGCGCCAGCAGCTTGCGAGCGGGAGGGCCAACAAATGAGCAGTTCTTC
CASSLRAGGPTNEQFF
>TRBV9|TRBJ2-7|TRBD2|-
TGTGCCAGCAGCATCGGACTAGCCCCCTCGGGAGTCCACGAGCAGTACTTC
CASSIGLAPSGVHEQYF
>TRBV5-1|TRBJ2-5|-|-
TGCGCCAGCAACGTGGGACTCCAAGAGACCCAGTACTTC
CASNVGLQETQYF
>TRBV6-1|TRBJ2-6|-|few
TGTGCCAGCAGCGAACAGGGCTCTGGGGCCAACGTCCTGACTTTC
CASSEQGSGANVLTF
>TRBV30|TRBJ2-1|TRBD1|-
TGTGCCTGGAGTGTACACAGGGGTCCCTACAATGAGCAGTTCTTC
CAWSVHRGPYNEQFF
>TRBV5-1|TRBJ1-1|-|-
TGCGCCAGCAGCTTACAGGACACTGAAGCTTTCTTT
CASSLQDTEAFF
>TRBV9|TRBJ2-7|-|-
TGTGCCAGCAGCGCGACGGTAACAGGGACTATCTACGAGCAGTACTTC
CASSATVTGTIYEQYF
>TRBV5-6|TRBJ1-6|TRBD1|-
TGTGCCAGCAGCTTCCGGACAGGGGAGGTTTCACCCCTCCACTTT
CASSFRTGEVSPLHF
>TRBV19|TRBJ1-3|-|-
TGTGCCAGTAGTTCAGACAGCTCCTTTCTCTCTGGAAACACCATATATTTT
CASSSDSSFLSGNTIYF
>TRBV19|TRBJ1-4|-|-
TGTGCCAGTAGTCCGAGAGCGGCTGCAACTAATGAAAAACTGTTTTTT
CASSPRAAATNEKLFF
>TRBV27|TRBJ2-6|-|-
TGTGCCAGCAGTTTAAACAGGCCGTCTGGGGCCAACGTCCTGACTTTC
CASSLNRPSGANVLTF
>TRBV6-1|TRBJ2-7|TRBD2|-
TGTGCCAGCAGTGAAATAGCGGGAGGAACCTACGAGCAGTACTTC
CASSEIAGGTYEQYF
>TRBV5-4|TRBJ1-1|-|-
TGTGCCAGCAGCTTAGTTACCCAGGGCACTGAAGCTTTCTTT
CASSLVTQGTEAFF
>TRBV5-1|TRBJ2-1|-|-
TGCGCCAGCAGCCTCACTAGTACAGATGAGCAGTTCTTC
CASSLTSTDEQFF
>TRBV5-6|TRBJ2-2|TRBD1|-
TGTGCCAGCAGCTGGCGAGACAGGGGATCAAACGGGGAGCTGTTTTTT
CASSWRDRGSNGELFF
>TRBV28|TRBJ2-3|TRBD1|-
TGTGCCAGCAGTGCCGCCGGACAGGGAGAAGATACGCAGTATTTT
CASSAAGQGEDTQYF
>TRBV28|TRBJ1-5|-|-
TGTGCCAGCAGTTTTAGACAGAGCAATCAGCCCCAGCATTTT
CASSFRQSNQPQHF
>TRBV5-1|TRBJ2-5|-|-
TGCGCCAGCAGCACCGACAGTGCAGGGGACCAGTACTTC
CASSTDSAGDQYF
>TRBV6-5|TRBJ1-4|-|-
TGTGCCAGCAGAGTGGACAGAGTTAATGAAAAACTGTTTTTT
CASRVDRVNEKLFF
>TRBV18|TRBJ2-7|-|-
TGTGCCAGCTCACTCGGGAGCTCCTACGAGCAGTACTTC
CASSLGSSYEQYF
>TRBV7-2|TRBJ2-2|-|-
TGTGCCAGCAGCTCCTCAGACAAAACCGAGCTGTTTTTT
CASSSSDKTELFF
>TRBV7-3|TRBJ2-5|-|few
TGTGCCAGCAGCATTCCTCCGACCCAGTACTTC
CASSIPPTQYF
>TRBV4-1|TRBJ2-3|TRBD1|-
TGCGCCAGCAGCCGGGACAGGTACACAGATACGCAGTATTTT
CASSRDRYTDTQYF
>TRBV4-1|TRBJ2-7|TRBD1|once
TGCGCCAGCAGCCACCAGTGGGACAGGGGAACCTACGAGCAGTACTTC
CASSHQWDRGTYEQYF
>TRBV27|TRBJ2-7|TRBD2|-
TGTGCCAGCAGTTCGGGGGGGGCGGGGGGTTACGAGCAGTACTTC
CASSSGGAGGYEQYF
>TRBV9|TRBJ2-1|-|-
TGTGCCAGCAGCGCCCTCGGGGACTCGGCGGGTTTGTACAATGAGCAGTTCTTC
CASSALGDSAGLYNEQFF